This passage covers 17 T cell receptor beta chains from one sample sequenced in a study of shared clonotypes between healthy human individuals. Selected positively for CCR7 and CD45RO-negative, naive CD8 cells excluded terminally differentiated effector memory CD45RA+ cells. Clones were read by immunoSEQ multiplex PCR, and TCRdb kept only the in-frame ones, dropping some. Of millions of clones in the sample, 93% were seen once. The specimen was naive CD8+ T cells from PBMCs. All receptors come from a man aged 18 to 35 in good health. Some clones in this sample may be carry-over from other donors' samples.

The V gene is TRBV4-1, the J gene TRBJ2-5; 12 nucleotides match TRBD2. The V gene end was trimmed by 3 bases and the J gene end by 5 bases; junction bases not matched to a gene: 4. CDR3 length: 15 amino acids. Germline-derived CDR1 and CDR2 are MGHRA and YSYEKL. CDR3 nucleotide sequence: TGCGCCAGCAGCCATCTTACTAGCGGGGGGGAGACCCAGTACTTC. It yields the protein CASSHLTSGGETQYF.

This clone was detected only once. This sample includes further DNA sequences coding for the same CDR3. The chain couples TRBV7-9 to TRBJ2-2; perhaps D is TRBD1 or TRBD2 (5 bases each). Between the trimmed V and J ends, which lost 0 bases and 4 bases, there was a span of 6 bases. Germline V gene lookup returns CDR1 SEHNR and CDR2 FQNEAQ (reference sequence). CDR3 size: 14 residues. The CDR3 DNA sequence: TGTGCCAGCAGCTTAGCGGGACCCACCGGGGAGCTGTTTTTT. Its protein product is CASSLAGPTGELFF.

This sequence joins TRBV9 and TRBJ2-1; the match to TRBD1 covers 9 bases. J was trimmed by 4 bases and V by 3 bases; bases with no gene match: 5. The V gene's germline CDR1 is SGDLS and CDR2 YYNGEE. The CDR3 has 15 residues. The CDR3 is CASSARQGEYNEQFF. In nucleotides, the CDR3 is TGTGCCAGCAGCGCGCGACAGGGGGAATACAATGAGCAGTTCTTC.

The chain employs TRBV29-1 and TRBJ1-3; D gene unclear. This CDR3 contains 13 residues. The germline gives CDR1 SQVTM, CDR2 ANQGSEA. CDR3 protein: CCRKAGSGNTIYF. CDR3 DNA: TGCTGTCGGAAGGCGGGCTCTGGAAACACCATATATTTT.

The chain is built from TRBV28 and TRBJ1-4; no firm D call. This CDR3 comprises 14 residues. Germline V gene sequence: CDR1 MDHEN, CDR2 SYDVKM. The V gene lost 7 bases and the J gene lost 12 bases, with 21 bases spanning the gap. CDR3: CASTITGSGGELFF. The CDR3 region has the DNA TGTGCCAGCACAATCACGGGGAGCGGTGGGGAACTGTTTTTT.

The V call is TRBV7-9, the J call TRBJ2-1; D is perhaps TRBD1 (6 bases). Germline assignment: CDR1 SEHNR and CDR2 FQNEAQ (reference sequence). CDR3 length: 14 residues. V was clipped by 7 bases and J by 7 bases, with 17 bases between them. The CDR3 loop is CASTLRTALNEQFF. CDR3 bases: TGTGCCAGCACCCTCCGGACAGCTTTGAATGAGCAGTTCTTC.

The chain uses TRBV9 and TRBJ2-7, with D tentatively TRBD1 (5 bases). Trimming cost V 6 bases and J 2 bases, with 18 bases left between them. The CDR3 covers 15 residues. Germline-derived CDR1 and CDR2 are SGDLS and YYNGEE. CDR3 protein: CASKYQGIIPYEQYF. CDR3 sequence (DNA): TGTGCCAGCAAGTACCAGGGTATTATCCCCTACGAGCAGTACTTC.

The CDR3 loop reads CASSFYPGGNTGELFF. The CDR3 DNA sequence: TGTGCCAGCAGTTTTTATCCGGGAGGGAACACCGGGGAGCTGTTTTTT. V is TRBV27 and J is TRBJ2-2; TRBD2 matches 7 bases. CDR3 length: 16 residues. Germline V lookup: CDR1 MNHEY, CDR2 SMNVEV (reference sequence). The ends lost 3 bases at V and 1 base at J; junction bases unmatched: 5.

The V gene is TRBV11-2, the J gene TRBJ2-7; 7 nucleotides agree with TRBD2. The junction had 8 bases not matched to a gene; V was cut back by 1 base and J by 2 bases. The germline gives CDR1 SGHAT, CDR2 FQNNGV. CDR3 size: 16 residues. The DNA for the CDR3 is TGTGCCAGCAGCTTAGGGGGGGGGACCCCGACCTACGAGCAGTACTTC. Its translation is CASSLGGGTPTYEQYF.

The V gene is TRBV4-1, the J gene TRBJ2-7; D is possibly TRBD1 (5 bases). Germline assignment: CDR1 MGHRA and CDR2 YSYEKL. The V gene lost 4 bases and the J gene lost 0 bases, with 16 bases spanning the gap. The CDR3 spans 16 residues. The CDR3 sequence: CASSPPSTGSSYEQYF. CDR3 DNA: TGCGCCAGCAGCCCCCCGTCCACAGGTAGCTCCTACGAGCAGTACTTC.

The genes are TRBV12-5 and TRBJ1-1, with D hard to call. This CDR3 region has 11 residues. Germline V lookup: CDR1 LGHNT, CDR2 FRNRAP. Trimming stripped 7 bases from V and 7 bases from J, with 10 bases between. CDR3 DNA sequence: TGTGCTAGTGCCTCCCGGGGTGAAGCTTTCTTT. This encodes CASASRGEAFF. Full variable domain (rest looked up from reference TRBV12-5 and TRBJ1-1): DARVTQTPRHKVTEMGQEVTMRCQPILGHNTVFWYRQTMMQGLELLAYFRNRAPLDDSGMPKDRFSAEMPDATLATLKIQPSEPRDSAVYFCASASRGEAFFGQGTRLTVV.

The rearrangement links TRBV4-1 to TRBJ1-2, with D unresolved. Germline CDR1 reads MGHRA; CDR2 reads YSYEKL. V lost 3 bases to trimming and J lost 8 bases, with 22 bases between them. The CDR3 spans 16 residues. DNA for the CDR3: TGCGCCAGCAGCCACCCTCCTGGGCGCTTAGCCGGGGGCTACACCTTC. Translation: CASSHPPGRLAGGYTF.

As for this clone: Additional DNA sequences in this sample encode the identical CDR3. The chain has TRBV19 and TRBJ1-1; D gene uncertain. Trimming shortened V by 3 bases and J by 0 bases, and 11 bases separated the two germline ends. Germline-derived CDR1 and CDR2 are LNHDA and SQIVND (reference sequence). The CDR3 covers 15 residues. Here the CDR3 DNA reads TGTGCCAGTAGTATTAGCCCGGGAATGAACACTGAAGCTTTCTTT. Translating gives CASSISPGMNTEAFF.

The rearrangement joins TRBV9 to TRBJ2-2; 7 positions match TRBD1. After removal of 4 bases from V and 4 bases from J, the junction contained 4 bases not matched to a gene. The CDR3 extends over 14 amino acids. CDR1 is SGDLS, CDR2 YYNGEE, per germline. The CDR3 bases are TGTGCCAGCAGCTCCACAGGGGTCACCGGGGAGCTGTTTTTT. This codes for CASSSTGVTGELFF.

The chain joins TRBV7-9 to TRBJ2-2; tentatively, D is TRBD1 (6 bases). The CDR3 has 14 residues. V lost 7 bases and J lost 6, with 15 bases in between. The germline V gene has CDR1 SEHNR and CDR2 FQNEAQ (reference sequence). CDR3 in DNA: TGTGCCAGCACACACTCAGGGGCGGCCGGGGAGCTGTTTTTT. It is translated as CASTHSGAAGELFF.

This chain uses TRBV7-9 with TRBJ1-4; D is uncertain. This CDR3 has 14 residues. The germline V gene encodes CDR1 SEHNR and CDR2 FQNEAQ (reference sequence). The V gene lost 0 bases and the J gene lost 8 bases, with 10 bases spanning the gap. The CDR3 reads CASSLALGGEKLFF. CDR3 sequence (DNA): TGTGCCAGCAGCTTAGCTCTCGGCGGCGAAAAACTGTTTTTT.

The rearrangement links TRBV6-5 to TRBJ1-5; D perhaps matches TRBD1 (5 bases). There are 14 residues in the CDR3. Germline loops: CDR1 MNHEY, CDR2 SVGAGI. V was clipped by 5 bases and J by 5 bases, with 13 bases between them. DNA for the CDR3: TGTGCCAGCAGTCGAGCGGGGGGGGATCAGCCCCAGCATTTT. Translating gives CASSRAGGDQPQHF.